Listed here is a single T cell receptor (beta chain). One junction end disagrees with the germline gene, perhaps due to a read error. This specimen belongs to a study of kidney transplant recipient with SARS-CoV-2 infection. Germline V lookup: CDR1 DFQATT, CDR2 SNEGSKA (reference sequence). The CDR3 is 16 residues long. TCRdb used MiXCR to reprocess the reads, holding one entry per CDR3 protein. The sample lists fewer than 250,000 distinct CDR3 sequences; less than 35% were seen once. This clonotype was sampled from a young adult male patient who had COVID-19 and was a kidney transplant recipient. The T cells may partly be graft donor cells. V gene TRBV20-1 combines with J gene TRBJ2-3; tentatively, D is TRBD1 or TRBD2 (5 bases each). The J call may be faulty, since TRBJ2-1 better matches the DNA end. This sample comprised a blood sample, obtained at baseline and on day 111 from a kidney transplant recipient. The CDR3 DNA reads as TGCAGTGCTAGAGGGGGCTTTGCGGGCGGCTACAATGGGCAGTTCTTC. Translating it yields CSARGGFAGGYNGQFF.